This T cell receptor (beta chain) is drawn from a study of PD-1 blockade in mismatch repair-deficient tumors. Study-wide results and caveats: After pembrolizumab, tumor-resident clones rose rapidly, then generally contracted before radiologic responses.

After removal of 5 bases from V and 4 bases from J, the junction contained 19 bases not matched to a gene. Germline V gene data show CDR1 as MNHEY and CDR2 as SMNVEV (reference sequence). This CDR3 is built from 19 residues. Concerning this clone itself: Its specificity is unknown.

TCR sequencing covered three patients who responded to pembrolizumab. The table came from immunoSEQ multiplex PCR; TCRdb's copy has only in-frame clones and leaves some out. The sample lists around 40,000 clones; around 83% were seen once. The specimen was peripheral blood, collected roughly 76 weeks after starting pembrolizumab. The clonotype originates from an adult with mismatch repair-deficient cancer. The chain couples TRBV27 to TRBJ2-2, with 7 nucleotides matching TRBD2. CDR3 amino acids: CASSPQGSSGVRGTGELFF. In DNA form, the CDR3 reads TGTGCCAGCAGTCCCCAAGGTTCTAGCGGAGTCCGGGGCACCGGGGAGCTGTTTTTT.